One sample yielded the 8 T cell receptor beta chains listed below, sequenced in a study of T cells in Graves' hyperthyroidism and ophthalmopathy. RNA transcripts provided the source from which TCR beta CDR3 regions were amplified. With the HTBI primer set, the TCR CDR3 went through a first round of RT-PCR. TCRdb re-called the multiplex PCR reads with MiXCR, one entry per CDR3 protein. The table lists about 610,000 distinct CDR3 sequences, roughly 16% of them singletons, with around 3.5% in the top ten. Sequenced: blood. The receptors come from a woman aged 40 to 55 with Graves' ophthalmopathy.

The rearrangement uses TRBV27 and TRBJ2-5; 8 bases match TRBD1. Germline CDR1 MNHEY, CDR2 SMNVEV (reference sequence). The V segment lost 9 bases and the J segment 6 bases; nucleotides outside the gene matches: 9. This CDR3 comprises 13 residues. CDR3 sequence reads: CASRVDREKTQYF. Written as DNA, the CDR3 is TGTGCCAGTCGGGTGGACAGGGAAAAGACCCAGTACTTC.

The chain is built from TRBV6-1 and TRBJ1-2; the match to TRBD1 covers 8 bases. V gave up 4 bases and J gave up 8 bases; unmatched junction bases: 9. In germline, CDR1 is MNHNS, CDR2 SASEGT. There are 14 residues in the CDR3. CDR3 in DNA: TGTGCCAGCAGTGCCCGCACAGGGGGGTTCGGCTACACCTTC. Translating gives CASSARTGGFGYTF.

The chain employs TRBV9 and TRBJ1-1, with 9 positions matching TRBD1. Germline V gene sequence: CDR1 SGDLS, CDR2 YYNGEE. The CDR3 totals 12 residues. The ends lost 5 bases at V and 7 bases at J; junction bases unmatched: 3. CDR3 bases: TGTGCCAGCAGTACAGGGGGCATTGAAGCTTTCTTT. Translation gives CASSTGGIEAFF.

This clonotype was observed many times. The V and J genes are TRBV12-3 or TRBV12-4 and TRBJ1-1; D unresolved. Trimming removed 6 bases from V and 2 bases from J, with 10 bases in between. The length of the CDR3 is 13 residues. In DNA, the CDR3 is TGTGCCAGCAGACCGACTCAAAACACTGAAGCTTTCTTT. Protein product: CASRPTQNTEAFF.

The V call is TRBV12-3 or TRBV12-4, the J call TRBJ2-3; 9 bases are shared with TRBD1. The CDR3 runs 15 residues. V was clipped by 6 bases and J by 0 bases; unmatched bases: 4. The CDR3 region is CASRPTGGSTDTQYF. CDR3 nucleotides: TGTGCCAGCAGGCCGACAGGGGGGAGCACAGATACGCAGTATTTT.

This clonotype showed up many times. Just one base apart from a much larger clone, this may be a read error. V gene TRBV11-2 combines with J gene TRBJ1-1; 7 positions agree with TRBD1. Germline CDR1 and CDR2: SGHAT and FQNNGV. The CDR3 consists of 16 residues. The CDR3 coding sequence is TGTGCCAGCAGCTTCCCTCGGACAGGCGTGAACACTGAAACTTTCTTT. It yields the protein CASSFPRTGVNTETFF.

This clonotype was recorded a few times. V and J are TRBV3-1 and TRBJ1-1, with D perhaps matching TRBD1 (6 bases). CDR1 is LGHDT, CDR2 YNNKEL, per germline (reference sequence). The V end was cut by 1 base, the J end by 2 bases, with 23 bases between. The CDR3 length is 19 residues. As DNA, the CDR3 is TGTGCCAGCAGCCAAGGTGTTGGTGTAACAGGGAGGATAAACACTGAAGCTTTCTTT. This encodes CASSQGVGVTGRINTEAFF.

There are many counts of this clonotype. The chain links TRBV7-2 to TRBJ2-1; the D gene is possibly TRBD2 (6 bases). V lost 2 bases to trimming and J lost 9 bases, with 17 bases between them. CDR1 and CDR2 (germline): SGHTA, FQGNSA. The length of the CDR3 is 15 residues. In nucleotides, the CDR3 is TGTGCCAGCAGCTTACCGGGGTGGAGGGGAGGTGAGCAGTTCTTC. As protein: CASSLPGWRGGEQFF. Looking up the rest from reference TRBV7-2 and TRBJ2-1 gives the full variable domain: GAGVSQSPSNKVTEKGKDVELRCDPISGHTALYWYRQSLGQGLEFLIYFQGNSAPDKSGLPSDRFSAERTGGSVSTLTIQRTQQEDSAVYLCASSLPGWRGGEQFFGPGTRLTVL.